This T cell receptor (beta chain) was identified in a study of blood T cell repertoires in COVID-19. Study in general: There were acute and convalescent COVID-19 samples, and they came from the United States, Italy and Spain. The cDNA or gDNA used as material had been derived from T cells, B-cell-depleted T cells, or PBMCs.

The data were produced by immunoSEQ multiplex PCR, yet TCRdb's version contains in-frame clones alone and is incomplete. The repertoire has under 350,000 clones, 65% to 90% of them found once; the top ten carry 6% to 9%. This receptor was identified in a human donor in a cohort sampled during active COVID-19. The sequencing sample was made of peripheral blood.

The CDR3: CASSPGTGAAINEKLFF. CDR3 in DNA: TGTGCCAGCTCACCCGGGACAGGGGCGGCCATTAATGAAAAACTGTTTTTT. The chain is built from TRBV18 and TRBJ1-4, with TRBD1 matching over 10 bases. The CDR3 runs to 17 residues. J lost 4 bases, V lost 3 bases, and 8 bases had no gene match. In germline, CDR1 is KGHSH, CDR2 LQKENI.